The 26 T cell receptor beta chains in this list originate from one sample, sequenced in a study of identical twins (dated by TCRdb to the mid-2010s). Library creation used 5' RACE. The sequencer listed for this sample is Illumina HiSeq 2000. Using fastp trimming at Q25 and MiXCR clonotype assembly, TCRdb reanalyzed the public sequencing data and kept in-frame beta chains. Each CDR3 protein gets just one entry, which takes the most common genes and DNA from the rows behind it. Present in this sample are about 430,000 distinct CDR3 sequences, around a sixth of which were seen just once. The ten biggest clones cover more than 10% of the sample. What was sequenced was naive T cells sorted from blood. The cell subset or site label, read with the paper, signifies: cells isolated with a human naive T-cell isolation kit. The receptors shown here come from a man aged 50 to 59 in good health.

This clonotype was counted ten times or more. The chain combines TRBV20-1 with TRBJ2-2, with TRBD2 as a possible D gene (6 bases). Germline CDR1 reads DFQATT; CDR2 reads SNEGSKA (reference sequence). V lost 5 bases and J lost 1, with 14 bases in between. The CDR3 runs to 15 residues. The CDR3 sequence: CSARGRGGNTGELFF. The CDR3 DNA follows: TGCAGTGCTCGCGGCCGGGGAGGGAACACCGGGGAGCTGTTTTTT.

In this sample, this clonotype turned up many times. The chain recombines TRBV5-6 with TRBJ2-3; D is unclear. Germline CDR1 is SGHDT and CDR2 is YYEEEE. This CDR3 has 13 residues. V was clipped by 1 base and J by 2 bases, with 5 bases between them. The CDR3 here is CASSLRPTDTQYF. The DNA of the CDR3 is TGTGCCAGCAGCTTGAGACCCACAGATACGCAGTATTTT.

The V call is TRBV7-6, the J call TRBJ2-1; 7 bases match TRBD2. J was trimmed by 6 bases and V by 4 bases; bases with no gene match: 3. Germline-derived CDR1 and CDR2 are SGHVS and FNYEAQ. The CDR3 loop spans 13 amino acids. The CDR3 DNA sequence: TGTGCCAGCAGCTCGTGGGGGGGCAATGAGCAGTTCTTC. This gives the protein CASSSWGGNEQFF.

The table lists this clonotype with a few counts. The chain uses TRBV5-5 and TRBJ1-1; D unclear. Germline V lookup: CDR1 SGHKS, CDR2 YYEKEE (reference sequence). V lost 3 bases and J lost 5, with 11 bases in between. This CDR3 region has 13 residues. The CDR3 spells CASSSGAATEAFF. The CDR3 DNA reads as TGTGCCAGCAGCTCAGGTGCTGCAACTGAAGCTTTCTTT.

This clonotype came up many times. The CDR3 sequence is CASSFIAGSYNEQFF. DNA of the CDR3: TGTGCCAGCAGTTTCATAGCGGGGAGTTACAATGAGCAGTTCTTC. This chain uses TRBV12-3 or TRBV12-4 with TRBJ2-1; 8 bases align to TRBD2. V lost 3 bases, J lost 4 bases, and 5 bases stayed unmatched. The CDR3 spans 15 residues.

The CDR3, as DNA: TGTGCCACCAGTGATTTTTGGGGCAGCTACAATGAGCAGTTCTTC. Protein sequence: CATSDFWGSYNEQFF. V usage is TRBV24-1 and J usage is TRBJ2-1; the D gene is possibly TRBD1 (5 bases). Trimming took off 1 base at V and 3 bases at J, with 9 bases between the two ends. Germline values: CDR1 KGHDR, CDR2 SFDVKD. This CDR3 comprises 15 residues.

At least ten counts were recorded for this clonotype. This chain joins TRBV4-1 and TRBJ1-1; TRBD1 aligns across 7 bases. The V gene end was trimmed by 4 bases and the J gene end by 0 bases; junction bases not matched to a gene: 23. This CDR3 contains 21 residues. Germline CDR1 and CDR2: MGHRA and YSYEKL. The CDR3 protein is CASSPSYLGAPGQHMNTEAFF. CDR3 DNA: TGCGCCAGCAGCCCTTCCTACCTTGGAGCACCGGGACAGCACATGAACACTGAAGCTTTCTTT.

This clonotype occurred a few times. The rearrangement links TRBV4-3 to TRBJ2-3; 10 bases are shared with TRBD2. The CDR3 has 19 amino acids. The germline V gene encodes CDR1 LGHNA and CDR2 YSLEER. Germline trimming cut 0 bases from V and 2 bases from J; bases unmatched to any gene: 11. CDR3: CASSQDYVSGGTLTDTQYF. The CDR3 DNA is TGCGCCAGCAGCCAAGACTACGTTAGCGGGGGGACTCTCACAGATACGCAGTATTTT.

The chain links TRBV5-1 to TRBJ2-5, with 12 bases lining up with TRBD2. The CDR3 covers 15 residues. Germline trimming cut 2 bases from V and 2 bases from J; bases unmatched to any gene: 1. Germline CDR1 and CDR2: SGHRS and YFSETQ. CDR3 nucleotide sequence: TGCGCCAGCAGCTTTGGGACTAGCGGGCAAGAGACCCAGTACTTC. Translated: CASSFGTSGQETQYF.

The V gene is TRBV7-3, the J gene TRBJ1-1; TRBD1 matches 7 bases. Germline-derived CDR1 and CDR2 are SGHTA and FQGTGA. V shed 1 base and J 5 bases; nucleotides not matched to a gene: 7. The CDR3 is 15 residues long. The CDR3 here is CASSLSGQARTEAFF. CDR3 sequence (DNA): TGTGCCAGCAGCTTAAGCGGACAGGCTCGGACTGAAGCTTTCTTT.

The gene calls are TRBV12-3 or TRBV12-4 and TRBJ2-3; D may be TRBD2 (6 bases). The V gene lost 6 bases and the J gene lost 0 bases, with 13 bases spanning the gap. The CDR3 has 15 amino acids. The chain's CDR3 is CASSSRAGSTDTQYF. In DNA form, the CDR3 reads TGTGCCAGCAGCTCAAGGGCGGGGAGCACAGATACGCAGTATTTT.

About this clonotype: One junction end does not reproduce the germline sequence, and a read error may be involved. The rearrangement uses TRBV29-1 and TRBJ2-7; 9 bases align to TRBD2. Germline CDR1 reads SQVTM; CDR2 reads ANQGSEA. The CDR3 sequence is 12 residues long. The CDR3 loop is CSVTTSGYKQYF. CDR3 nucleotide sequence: TGCAGCGTTACGACTAGCGGCTACAAGCAGTACTTC.

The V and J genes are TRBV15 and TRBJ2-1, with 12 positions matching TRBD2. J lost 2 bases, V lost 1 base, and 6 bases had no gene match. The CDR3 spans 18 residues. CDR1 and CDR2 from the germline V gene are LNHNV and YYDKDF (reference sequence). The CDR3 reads CATSRALAGGPPYNEQFF. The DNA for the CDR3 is TGTGCCACCAGCAGAGCGCTAGCGGGAGGGCCACCCTACAATGAGCAGTTCTTC.

CDR3 DNA: TGCGCCAGCAGCCAAGTAGTGGTCGTCGGTTCCTACAATGAGCAGTTCTTC. Translated: CASSQVVVVGSYNEQFF. This rearrangement joins TRBV4-3 to TRBJ2-1; no firm D call. The V and J ends lost 1 base and 1 base respectively, with 14 bases between them. CDR3 length equals 17 residues. Germline V gene sequence: CDR1 LGHNA, CDR2 YSLEER.

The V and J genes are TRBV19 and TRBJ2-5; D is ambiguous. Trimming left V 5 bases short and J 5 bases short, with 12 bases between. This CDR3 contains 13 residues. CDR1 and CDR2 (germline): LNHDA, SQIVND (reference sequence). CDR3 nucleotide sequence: TGTGCCAGTAGTCGACTGGGTAGGGAGACCCAGTACTTC. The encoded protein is CASSRLGRETQYF.

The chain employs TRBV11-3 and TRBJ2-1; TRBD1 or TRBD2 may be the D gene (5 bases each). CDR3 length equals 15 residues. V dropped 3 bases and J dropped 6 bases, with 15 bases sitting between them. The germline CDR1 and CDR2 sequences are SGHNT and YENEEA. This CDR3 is CASSFGGHLLNEQFF. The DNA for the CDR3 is TGTGCCAGCAGCTTTGGGGGTCACCTACTCAATGAGCAGTTCTTC.

The CDR3: CASRVVSNTGELFF. In DNA, the CDR3 is TGCGCCAGCAGGGTGGTTTCGAACACCGGGGAGCTGTTTTTT. The rearrangement joins TRBV5-1 to TRBJ2-2; D not resolved. Per germline, CDR1 SGHRS and CDR2 YFSETQ. This CDR3 has 14 amino acids. Trimming left V 5 bases short and J 0 bases short, with 8 bases between.

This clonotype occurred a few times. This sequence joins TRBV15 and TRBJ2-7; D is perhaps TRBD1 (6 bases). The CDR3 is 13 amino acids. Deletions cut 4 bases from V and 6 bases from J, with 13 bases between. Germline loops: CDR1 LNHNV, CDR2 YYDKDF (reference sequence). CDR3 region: CATSKSQGLEQYF. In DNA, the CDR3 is TGTGCCACCAGCAAATCACAGGGTCTCGAGCAGTACTTC. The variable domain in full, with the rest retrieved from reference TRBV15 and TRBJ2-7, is DAMVIQNPRYQVTQFGKPVTLSCSQTLNHNVMYWYQQKSSQAPKLLFHYYDKDFNNEADTPDNFQSRRPNTSFCFLDIRSPGLGDTAMYLCATSKSQGLEQYFGPGTRLTVT.

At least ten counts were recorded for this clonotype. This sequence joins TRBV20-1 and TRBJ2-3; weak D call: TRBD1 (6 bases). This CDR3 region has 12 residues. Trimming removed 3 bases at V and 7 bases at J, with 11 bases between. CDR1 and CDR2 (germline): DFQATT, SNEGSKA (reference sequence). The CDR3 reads CSASADRNTQYF. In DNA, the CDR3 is TGCAGTGCTAGTGCAGACAGGAATACGCAGTATTTT.

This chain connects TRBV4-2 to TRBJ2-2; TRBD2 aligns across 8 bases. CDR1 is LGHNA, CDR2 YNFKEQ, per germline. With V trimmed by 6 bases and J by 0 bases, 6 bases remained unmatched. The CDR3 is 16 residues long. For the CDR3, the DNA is TGTGCCAGCAGTCAGACTAGCGCATCGAACACCGGGGAGCTGTTTTTT. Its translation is CASSQTSASNTGELFF.

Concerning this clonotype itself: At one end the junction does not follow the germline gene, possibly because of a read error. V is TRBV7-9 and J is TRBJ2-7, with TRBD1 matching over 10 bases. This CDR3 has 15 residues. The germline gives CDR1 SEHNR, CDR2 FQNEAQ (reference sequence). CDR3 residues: CASSLGWDRGGEQHF. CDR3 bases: TGTGCCAGCAGCTTAGGTTGGGACAGGGGTGGCGAGCAGCACTTC.

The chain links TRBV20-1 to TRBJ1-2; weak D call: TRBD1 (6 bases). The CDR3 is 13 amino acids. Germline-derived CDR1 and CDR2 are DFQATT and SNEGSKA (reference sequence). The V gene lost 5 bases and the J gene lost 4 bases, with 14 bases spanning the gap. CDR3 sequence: CSAPDRSSYGYTF. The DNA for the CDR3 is TGCAGTGCTCCCGACAGGAGCTCCTATGGCTACACCTTC.

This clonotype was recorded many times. CDR3: CASSPSGRGTGELFF. DNA for the CDR3: TGTGCCAGCAGTCCTAGCGGGAGGGGCACCGGGGAGCTGTTTTTT. The V and J genes are TRBV28 and TRBJ2-2; 12 bases match TRBD2. With 5 bases clipped from V and 4 bases from J, the junction kept 2 bases outside the gene matches. CDR1 is MDHEN, CDR2 SYDVKM, per germline. The CDR3 consists of 15 residues.

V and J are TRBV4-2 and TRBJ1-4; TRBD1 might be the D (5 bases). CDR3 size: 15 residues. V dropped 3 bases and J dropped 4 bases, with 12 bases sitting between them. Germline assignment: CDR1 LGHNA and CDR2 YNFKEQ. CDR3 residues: CASSQVGTDNEKLFF. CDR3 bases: TGTGCCAGCAGCCAGGTGGGGACCGATAATGAAAAACTGTTTTTT.

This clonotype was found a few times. The CDR3 DNA follows: TGTGCCAGCAGCTTGGGTGGGATGGGGTACAATGAGCAGTTCTTC. This sequence encodes CASSLGGMGYNEQFF. The V gene is TRBV5-4, the J gene TRBJ2-1, with D uncertain. V was cut by 0 bases and J by 4 bases, with 11 bases left in between. The V gene's germline CDR1 is SGHNT and CDR2 YYREEE (reference sequence). The CDR3 runs 15 residues. Drawing the rest from reference TRBV5-4 and TRBJ2-1, the complete variable domain is ETGVTQSPTHLIKTRGQQVTLRCSSQSGHNTVSWYQQALGQGPQFIFQYYREEENGRGNFPPRFSGLQFPNYSSELNVNALELDDSALYLCASSLGGMGYNEQFFGPGTRLTVL.

The CDR3: CASSLQGAAKLIHGYTF. As DNA, the CDR3 is TGTGCCAGCAGTCTTCAGGGGGCGGCCAAACTAATCCATGGCTACACCTTC. This chain connects TRBV28 to TRBJ1-2; TRBD1 agrees at 8 bases. This CDR3 is 17 amino acids long. With 5 bases clipped from V and 6 bases from J, the junction kept 17 bases outside the gene matches. The germline V gene has CDR1 MDHEN and CDR2 SYDVKM.